Below, 19 T cell receptor beta chains from the same sample are listed, as sequenced in a study of shared clonotypes between healthy human individuals (dated by TCRdb to 2019 to 2021). Receptor amplification or capture employed the immunoSEQ multiplex PCR assay. As stored in TCRdb, this immuneACCESS dataset retains in-frame rearrangements with V and J assigned. A fraction of the clones does not appear; measured against another copy, unresolved V genes explain less than half of the discrepancy, and the remainder lacks a known reason. The table for this sample lists about 730,000 clones; 55% to 80% of them were counted only once. Approximately 1.7% of the sample goes to the ten largest clones. Sequenced sample: memory CD4+ T cells sorted from blood. The cell subset or site label here, explained by the study, means: CD45RA-negative fraction. The source is a young woman in good health.

The chain joins TRBV6-5 to TRBJ2-3, with D unclear. V dropped 8 bases and J dropped 2 bases, with 5 bases sitting between them. The CDR3 runs to 11 residues. Germline V gene lookup returns CDR1 MNHEY and CDR2 SVGAGI. The CDR3 loop is CASGSTDTQYF. Written as DNA, the CDR3 is TGTGCCAGCGGGTCCACAGATACGCAGTATTTT.

As DNA, the CDR3 is TGCGCCAGCAGTCAATTCGTGTGGGAAAGGTCCTACAATGAGCAGTTCTTC. As protein: CASSQFVWERSYNEQFF. The chain is built from TRBV23-1 and TRBJ2-1; unclear D gene. TRBV23-1 is an ORF, and what it does is uncertain. Trimming removed 1 base at V and 1 base at J, with 14 bases between. The CDR3 has 17 amino acids.

This clone has only a few counts. The gene calls are TRBV5-1 and TRBJ1-2; 7 positions match TRBD1. V gave up 0 bases and J gave up 1 base; unmatched junction bases: 3. Looked up from germline, CDR1 is SGHRS and CDR2 is YFSETQ. The CDR3 contains 15 residues. The CDR3 spells CASSLGDRINYGYTF. The CDR3 DNA sequence: TGCGCCAGCAGCTTGGGGGACAGAATTAACTATGGCTACACCTTC. The full variable domain, completed using reference TRBV5-1 and TRBJ1-2, is KAGVTQTPRYLIKTRGQQVTLSCSPISGHRSVSWYQQTPGQGLQFLFEYFSETQRNKGNFPGRFSGRQFSNSRSEMNVSTLELGDSALYLCASSLGDRINYGYTFGSGTRLTVV.

This chain uses TRBV11-3 with TRBJ2-5; either TRBD1 or TRBD2 may supply D (5 bases each). Germline CDR1 reads SGHNT; CDR2 reads YENEEA. Trimming cost V 4 bases and J 7 bases, with 16 bases left between them. The CDR3 is 14 residues long. The CDR3 reads CASSYLGRDGTQYF. The CDR3 nucleotides read TGTGCCAGCAGCTACCTGGGTAGGGACGGGACCCAGTACTTC.

The rearrangement uses TRBV19 and TRBJ1-2, with a possible D match to TRBD1 (5 bases). V was cut by 3 bases and J by 1 base, with 9 bases left in between. Germline lookup yields CDR1 LNHDA and CDR2 SQIVND (reference sequence). The CDR3 is 14 residues long. The CDR3 DNA sequence: TGTGCCAGTAGTATGCAGACAGTTAACTATGGCTACACCTTC. Its translation is CASSMQTVNYGYTF.

V is TRBV7-2 and J is TRBJ2-3; D is unresolved. Trimming cost V 0 bases and J 6 bases, with 4 bases left between them. The CDR3 is 12 residues long. Germline V CDR1 and CDR2: SGHTA, FQGNSA. The CDR3 region has the DNA TGTGCCAGCAGCTTAGCGTTGGATACGCAGTATTTT. It specifies CASSLALDTQYF.

The chain couples TRBV18 to TRBJ2-5, with TRBD2 identical over 8 bases. The V gene end was trimmed by 2 bases and the J gene end by 5 bases; junction bases not matched to a gene: 10. From germline, CDR1 is KGHSH and CDR2 LQKENI. The length of the CDR3 is 16 residues. CDR3 residues: CASSPMSGSSRETQYF. The CDR3 bases are TGTGCCAGCTCACCAATGAGCGGGAGTTCTCGGGAGACCCAGTACTTC.

This chain joins TRBV5-4 and TRBJ2-7; D not certain. Germline CDR1 is SGHNT and CDR2 is YYREEE (reference sequence). With 3 bases removed from V and 6 bases from J, the gap between germline ends came to 19 bases. The CDR3 runs to 15 residues. The CDR3 nucleotides are TGTGCCAGCAGCTCAACAGAAGTTGGGTTTCTCGAGCAGTACTTC. The encoded protein is CASSSTEVGFLEQYF.

V usage is TRBV28 and J usage is TRBJ1-3, with 10 bases fitting TRBD1. The CDR3 is 15 residues long. Germline V gene sequence: CDR1 MDHEN, CDR2 SYDVKM. The junction had 5 bases not matched to a gene; V was cut back by 2 bases and J by 7 bases. The CDR3 sequence: CASSLPLGQGNTIYF. DNA for the CDR3: TGTGCCAGCAGTTTACCCCTGGGACAGGGGAACACCATATATTTT.

The J gene is TRBJ2-7, the V gene TRBV6-5; unclear D gene. Germline loops: CDR1 MNHEY, CDR2 SVGAGI. The length of the CDR3 is 14 residues. Trimming stripped 4 bases from V and 6 bases from J, with 16 bases between. CDR3 in DNA: TGTGCCAGCAGTTCGGTGGGCCTCGTCCTCGAGCAGTACTTC. It encodes CASSSVGLVLEQYF.

The chain is built from TRBV6-6 and TRBJ1-1, with D possibly TRBD1 on 6 matching bases. Germline assignment: CDR1 MNHNY and CDR2 SVGAGI (reference sequence). This CDR3 is built from 11 residues. The V end lost 6 bases, the J end lost 8 bases, and 10 bases lay between the germline ends. The CDR3 region has the DNA TGTGCCAGCAGCGACAGGCTCGAAGCTTTCTTT. Encoded protein: CASSDRLEAFF.

The V and J genes are TRBV7-2 and TRBJ1-4; D is unclear. The germline gives CDR1 SGHTA, CDR2 FQGNSA. CDR3 length equals 12 residues. Trimming took 5 bases from V and 5 from J, leaving 6 bases between them. The CDR3 region has the DNA TGTGCCAGCAGCCACGGCAATGAAAAACTGTTTTTT. It yields the protein CASSHGNEKLFF.

The rearrangement joins TRBV6-5 to TRBJ2-3; 8 nucleotides agree with TRBD2. This CDR3 comprises 13 residues. After removal of 9 bases from V and 3 bases from J, the junction contained 5 bases not matched to a gene. Germline V lookup: CDR1 MNHEY, CDR2 SVGAGI. Written as DNA, the CDR3 is TGTGCCAGTCGATTAGCGGGGACAGATACGCAGTATTTT. This gives the protein CASRLAGTDTQYF.

The CDR3: CASSSLARSSYEQYF. CDR3 DNA: TGTGCCAGCAGCAGCTTAGCGAGGAGCTCCTACGAGCAGTACTTC. The rearrangement joins TRBV2 to TRBJ2-7, with a possible D match to TRBD2 (5 bases). V was shortened by 6 bases and J by 0 bases, with 15 bases between the two germline ends. Germline loops: CDR1 SNHLY, CDR2 FYNNEI. The CDR3 has 15 amino acids.

The rearrangement joins TRBV2 to TRBJ2-1; D possibly corresponds to TRBD2 (5 bases). This CDR3 region has 14 residues. Between the trimmed V and J ends, which lost 4 bases and 8 bases, there was a span of 15 bases. Germline-derived CDR1 and CDR2 are SNHLY and FYNNEI. The CDR3 sequence: CASSGRVTFDEQFF. The CDR3 nucleotides are TGTGCCAGCAGTGGGCGGGTGACGTTTGATGAGCAGTTCTTC.

The chain is built from TRBV6-5 and TRBJ1-2, with TRBD1 matching over 7 bases. The germline gives CDR1 MNHEY, CDR2 SVGAGI. The CDR3 runs 15 residues. After removal of 6 bases from V and 3 bases from J, the junction contained 10 bases not matched to a gene. CDR3 amino acids: CASSEQGGGDYGYTF. CDR3 in DNA: TGTGCCAGCAGCGAGCAGGGGGGCGGTGACTATGGCTACACCTTC.

The V gene is TRBV29-1, the J gene TRBJ2-7; 8 bases agree with TRBD1. The length of the CDR3 is 12 residues. Trimming removed 6 bases from V and 2 bases from J; junction bases left unmatched: 3. The V gene's germline CDR1 is SQVTM and CDR2 ANQGSEA. The DNA for the CDR3 is TGCAGCGTCGCGGGACAGGCCTACGAGCAGTACTTC. Translation: CSVAGQAYEQYF.

CDR3 DNA: TGTGCCAGCAGCTTATCTCTAGCGGGATTCACCTACAATGAGCAGTTCTTC. Amino acid sequence: CASSLSLAGFTYNEQFF. The chain links TRBV7-2 to TRBJ2-1; 9 bases map to TRBD2. The CDR3 contains 17 residues. Germline trimming cut 2 bases from V and 2 bases from J; bases unmatched to any gene: 7. Germline CDR1 is SGHTA and CDR2 is FQGNSA. Together with reference TRBV7-2 and TRBJ2-1, the CDR3 gives the full variable domain: GAGVSQSPSNKVTEKGKDVELRCDPISGHTALYWYRQSLGQGLEFLIYFQGNSAPDKSGLPSDRFSAERTGGSVSTLTIQRTQQEDSAVYLCASSLSLAGFTYNEQFFGPGTRLTVL.

This sequence joins TRBV5-1 and TRBJ2-7; 8 positions match TRBD1. This CDR3 is 14 amino acids long. J lost 0 bases, V lost 5 bases, and 4 bases had no gene match. CDR1 is SGHRS and CDR2 is YFSETQ in the germline V gene. The CDR3 region has the DNA TGCGCCAGCAGAGGACAGGGACTCTCCTACGAGCAGTACTTC. Residues: CASRGQGLSYEQYF. The full variable domain, in which reference TRBV5-1 and TRBJ2-7 provide the parts outside the CDR3, is KAGVTQTPRYLIKTRGQQVTLSCSPISGHRSVSWYQQTPGQGLQFLFEYFSETQRNKGNFPGRFSGRQFSNSRSEMNVSTLELGDSALYLCASRGQGLSYEQYFGPGTRLTVT.